This T cell receptor beta chain was documented in a study of molecular identifiers for immune sequencing clone quantification. This clonotype occurred a few times. CDR1 is LGHDT and CDR2 is YNNKEL in the germline V gene (reference sequence). Deletions cut 2 bases from V and 8 bases from J, with 10 bases between. The CDR3 has 13 residues. TCRdb re-derived calls from the PCR reads in MiXCR, one entry per CDR3 protein. The table shows about half a million distinct CDR3 sequences, with about a fifth occurring only once. V and J are TRBV3-1 and TRBJ2-1, with D uncertain. This clonotype was sampled from a human donor in good health. Some libraries in this study had Jurkat cell RNA spiked in. The sample consisted of naive CD8+ T cells from blood, with Jurkat cell RNA spiked in. Subset indicated: FACS-sorted CD8+CD4-CCR7+CD45RA+ naive T cells. The CDR3 region has the DNA TGTGCCAGCAGCCAACCGGGCTTCGATGAGCAGTTCTTC. Protein sequence: CASSQPGFDEQFF.